The sequence of this T cell receptor (beta chain) was determined in a study of shared clonotypes between healthy human individuals. Study background: The cohort comprised two women and a few men. Their ages spanned 18 to 49 years.

Germline CDR1 LNHDA, CDR2 SQIVND (reference sequence). V lost 9 bases and J lost 5, with 19 bases in between. This CDR3 has 14 residues. Per the original methods: Filtering differed since immunoSEQ provided only junctions, with no quality scores. Clones were sequenced by immunoSEQ multiplex PCR, and TCRdb holds only the in-frame ones, with some missing. That table gives V, J and clone size, and the DNA gave D and trimming. The table records more than 2,000,000 clones, more than 80% of them present only once. HIV-negative, healthy adults without recent acute infections or vaccinations were the donors. The donor cohort consisted entirely of Caucasian adults residing in Nashville, Tennessee.

The V call is TRBV19, the J call TRBJ1-1; TRBD1 is a possible D gene (5 bases). The sequence was collected from a man between 18 and 35 years old in good health. Some clones in this sample may be carry-over from other donors' samples. Sequenced sample: naive CD4+ T cells from PBMCs. Subset indicated: CD45RA+ positively selected. CDR3 residues: CASIYRGGRTEAFF. CDR3 DNA sequence: TGTGCCAGCATCTATAGGGGCGGGAGGACTGAAGCTTTCTTT.